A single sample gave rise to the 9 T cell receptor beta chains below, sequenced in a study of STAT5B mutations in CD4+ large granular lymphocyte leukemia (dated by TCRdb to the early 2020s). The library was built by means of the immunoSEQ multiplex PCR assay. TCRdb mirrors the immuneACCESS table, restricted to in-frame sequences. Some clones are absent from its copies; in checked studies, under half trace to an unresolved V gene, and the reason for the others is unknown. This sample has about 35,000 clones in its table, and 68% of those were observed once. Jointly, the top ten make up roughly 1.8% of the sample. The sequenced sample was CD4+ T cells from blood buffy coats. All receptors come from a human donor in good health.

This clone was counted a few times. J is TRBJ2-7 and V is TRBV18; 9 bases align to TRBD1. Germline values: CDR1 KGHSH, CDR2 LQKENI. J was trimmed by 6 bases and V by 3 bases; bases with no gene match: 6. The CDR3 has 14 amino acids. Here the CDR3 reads CASSPGTGFPEQYF. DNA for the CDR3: TGTGCCAGCTCACCCGGGACAGGGTTCCCCGAGCAGTACTTC.

The CDR3 DNA reads TGTGCCAGCAGCTTGGCAGGGGGCGGTGGCTACACCTTC. Translating gives CASSLAGGGGYTF. The chain is built from TRBV5-6 and TRBJ1-2; 8 bases fit TRBD1. V lost 0 bases, J lost 7 bases, and 2 bases stayed unmatched. Germline-derived CDR1 and CDR2 are SGHDT and YYEEEE. This CDR3 is 13 amino acids long.

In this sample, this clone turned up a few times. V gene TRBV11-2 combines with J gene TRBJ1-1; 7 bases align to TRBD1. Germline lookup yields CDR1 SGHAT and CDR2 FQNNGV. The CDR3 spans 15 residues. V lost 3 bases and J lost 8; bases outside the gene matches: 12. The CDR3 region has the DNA TGTGCCAGCAGCTTCATTAGGGGGACAGAGAGGGAAGCTTTCTTT. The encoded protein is CASSFIRGTEREAFF.

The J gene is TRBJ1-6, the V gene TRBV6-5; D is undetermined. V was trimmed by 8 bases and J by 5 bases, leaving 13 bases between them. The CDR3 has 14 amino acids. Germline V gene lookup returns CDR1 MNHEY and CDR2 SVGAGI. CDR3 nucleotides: TGTGCCAGCCGATCAGTGGAGGATAATTCACCCCTCCACTTT. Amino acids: CASRSVEDNSPLHF.

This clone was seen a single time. In DNA, the CDR3 is TGCAGCGTTGTTGGACAGGAAGGAAACACCATATATTTT. This gives the protein CSVVGQEGNTIYF. The rearrangement joins TRBV29-1 to TRBJ1-3; 7 positions match TRBD1. This CDR3 comprises 13 residues. After removal of 4 bases from V and 4 bases from J, the junction contained 4 bases not matched to a gene. CDR1 and CDR2 (germline): SQVTM, ANQGSEA. The whole variable domain, remainder taken from reference TRBV29-1 and TRBJ1-3, is SAVISQKPSRDICQRGTSLTIQCQVDSQVTMMFWYRQQPGQSLTLIATANQGSEATYESGFVIDKFPISRPNLTFSTLTVSNMSPEDSSIYLCSVVGQEGNTIYFGEGSWLTVV.

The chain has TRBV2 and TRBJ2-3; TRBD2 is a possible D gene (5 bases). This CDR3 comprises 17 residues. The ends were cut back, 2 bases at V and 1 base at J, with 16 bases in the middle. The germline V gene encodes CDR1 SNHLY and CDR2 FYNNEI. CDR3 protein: CASSENLASWGTDTQYF. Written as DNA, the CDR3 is TGTGCCAGCAGTGAAAATTTGGCTAGCTGGGGCACAGATACGCAGTATTTT.

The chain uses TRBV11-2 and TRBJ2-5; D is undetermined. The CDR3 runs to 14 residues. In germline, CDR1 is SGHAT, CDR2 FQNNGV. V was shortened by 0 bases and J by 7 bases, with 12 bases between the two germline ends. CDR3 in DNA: TGTGCCAGCAGCTTAGATTACCAGGAGATGACCCAGTACTTC. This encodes CASSLDYQEMTQYF.

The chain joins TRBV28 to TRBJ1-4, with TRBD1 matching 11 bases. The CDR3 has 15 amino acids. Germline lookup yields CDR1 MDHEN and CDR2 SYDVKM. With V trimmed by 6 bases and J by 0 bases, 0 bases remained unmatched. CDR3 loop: CASRDRGPTNEKLFF. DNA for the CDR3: TGTGCCAGCAGGGACAGGGGGCCAACTAATGAAAAACTGTTTTTT.

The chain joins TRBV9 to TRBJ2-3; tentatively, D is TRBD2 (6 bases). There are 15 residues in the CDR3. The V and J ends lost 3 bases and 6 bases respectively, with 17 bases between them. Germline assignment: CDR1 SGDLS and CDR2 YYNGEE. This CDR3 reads CASSAAPLAGDTQYF. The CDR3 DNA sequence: TGTGCCAGCAGCGCCGCCCCACTAGCCGGGGATACGCAGTATTTT. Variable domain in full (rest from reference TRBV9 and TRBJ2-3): DSGVTQTPKHLITATGQRVTLRCSPRSGDLSVYWYQQSLDQGLQFLIQYYNGEERAKGNILERFSAQQFPDLHSELNLSSLELGDSALYFCASSAAPLAGDTQYFGPGTRLTVL.